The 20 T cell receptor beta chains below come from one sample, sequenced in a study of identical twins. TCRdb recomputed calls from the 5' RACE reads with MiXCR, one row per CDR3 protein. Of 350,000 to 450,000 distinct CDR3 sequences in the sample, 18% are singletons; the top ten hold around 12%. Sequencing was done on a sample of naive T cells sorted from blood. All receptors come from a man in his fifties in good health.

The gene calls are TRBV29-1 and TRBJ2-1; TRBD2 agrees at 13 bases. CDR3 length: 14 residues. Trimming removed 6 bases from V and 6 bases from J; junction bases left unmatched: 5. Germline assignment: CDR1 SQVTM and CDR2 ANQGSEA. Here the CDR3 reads CSVATSGRSNEQFF. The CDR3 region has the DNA TGCAGCGTCGCGACTAGCGGGAGGAGCAATGAGCAGTTCTTC.

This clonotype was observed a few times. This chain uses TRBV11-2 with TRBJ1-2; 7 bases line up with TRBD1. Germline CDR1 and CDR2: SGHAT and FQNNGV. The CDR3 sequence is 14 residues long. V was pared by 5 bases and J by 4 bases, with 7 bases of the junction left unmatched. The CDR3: CASSQTGTAYGYTF. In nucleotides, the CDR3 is TGTGCCAGCAGCCAGACCGGGACAGCCTATGGCTACACCTTC.

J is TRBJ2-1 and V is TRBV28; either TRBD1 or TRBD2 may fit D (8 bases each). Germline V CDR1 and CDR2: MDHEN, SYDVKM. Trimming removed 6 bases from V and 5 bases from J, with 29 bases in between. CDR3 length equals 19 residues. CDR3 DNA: TGTGCCAGCAGACCGGGACAGGCCTGGGGACTAGGGTTGAACAATGAGCAGTTCTTC. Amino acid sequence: CASRPGQAWGLGLNNEQFF.

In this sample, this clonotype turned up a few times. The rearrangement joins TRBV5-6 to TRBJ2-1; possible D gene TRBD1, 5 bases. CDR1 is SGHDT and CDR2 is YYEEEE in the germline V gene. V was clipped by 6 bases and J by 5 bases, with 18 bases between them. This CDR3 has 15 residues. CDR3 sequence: CASIPRRQNDNEQFF. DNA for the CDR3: TGTGCCAGCATACCCCGAAGACAGAACGACAATGAGCAGTTCTTC.

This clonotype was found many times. CDR3 nucleotides: TGTGCCAGCAGCCAACATACAGGGGGCACTGAAGCTTTCTTT. Protein: CASSQHTGGTEAFF. The J gene is TRBJ1-1, the V gene TRBV4-2, with 8 bases identical to TRBD1. The V and J ends lost 2 bases and 4 bases, in that order; junction bases with no gene match: 3. Per germline, CDR1 LGHNA and CDR2 YNFKEQ. CDR3 size: 14 residues.

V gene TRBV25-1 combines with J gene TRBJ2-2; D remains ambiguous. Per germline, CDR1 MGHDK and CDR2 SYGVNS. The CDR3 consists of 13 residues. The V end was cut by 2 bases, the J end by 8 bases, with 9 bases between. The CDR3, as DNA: TGTGCCAGCAGTGAAACGCTTCGGGGGGAGCTGTTTTTT. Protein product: CASSETLRGELFF. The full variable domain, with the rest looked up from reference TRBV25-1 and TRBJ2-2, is EADIYQTPRYLVIGTGKKITLECSQTMGHDKMYWYQQDPGMELHLIHYSYGVNSTEKGDLSSESTVSRIRTEHFPLTLESARPSHTSQYLCASSETLRGELFFGEGSRLTVL.

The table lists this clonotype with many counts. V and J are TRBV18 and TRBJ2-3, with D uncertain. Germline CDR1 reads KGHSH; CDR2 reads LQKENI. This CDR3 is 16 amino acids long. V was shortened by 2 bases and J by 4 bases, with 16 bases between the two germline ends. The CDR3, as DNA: TGTGCCAGCTCACCAAAAAGGATAGCTTCGGCAGATACGCAGTATTTT. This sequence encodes CASSPKRIASADTQYF.

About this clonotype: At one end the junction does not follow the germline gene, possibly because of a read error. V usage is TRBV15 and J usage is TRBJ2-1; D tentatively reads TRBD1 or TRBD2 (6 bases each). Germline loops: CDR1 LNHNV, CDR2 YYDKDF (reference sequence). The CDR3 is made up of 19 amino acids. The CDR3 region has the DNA TGTGCCACCAGCAGAGTGGGGGGTTTTGGTGGGGGCTCCGACAATGAGCAGTTCTTC. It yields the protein CATSRVGGFGGGSDNEQFF.

The CDR3: CSVVRTGPSYEQYF. The CDR3 region has the DNA TGCAGCGTTGTGAGGACAGGGCCCTCCTACGAGCAGTACTTC. This rearrangement joins TRBV29-1 to TRBJ2-7; 8 nucleotides align to TRBD1. With V trimmed by 4 bases and J by 0 bases, 5 bases remained unmatched. This CDR3 spans 14 amino acids. Looked up from germline, CDR1 is SQVTM and CDR2 is ANQGSEA.

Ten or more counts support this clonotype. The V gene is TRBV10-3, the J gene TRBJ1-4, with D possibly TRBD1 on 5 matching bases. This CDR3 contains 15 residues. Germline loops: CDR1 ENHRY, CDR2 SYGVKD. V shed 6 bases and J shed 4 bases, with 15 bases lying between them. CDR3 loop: CAISQGTGVNEKLFF. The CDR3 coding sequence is TGTGCCATCAGCCAGGGAACAGGCGTTAATGAAAAACTGTTTTTT.

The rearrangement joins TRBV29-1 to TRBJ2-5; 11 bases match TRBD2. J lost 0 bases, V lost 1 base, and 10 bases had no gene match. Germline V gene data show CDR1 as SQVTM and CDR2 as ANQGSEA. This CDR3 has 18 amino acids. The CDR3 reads CSVEVLAGGGVYQETQYF. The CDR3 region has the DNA TGCAGCGTTGAAGTGCTAGCGGGAGGCGGGGTATACCAAGAGACCCAGTACTTC.

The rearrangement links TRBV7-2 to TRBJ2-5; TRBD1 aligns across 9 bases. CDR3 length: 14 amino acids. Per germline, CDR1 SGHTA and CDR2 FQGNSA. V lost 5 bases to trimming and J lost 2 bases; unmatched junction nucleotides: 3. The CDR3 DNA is TGTGCCAGCAGCCGGGACAGGGAACAAGAGACCCAGTACTTC. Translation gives CASSRDREQETQYF.

In DNA form, the CDR3 reads TGTGCCAGCAGTTTGGCAGGGACAGGGCCCCAGCATTTT. Translated, it gives CASSLAGTGPQHF. The gene calls are TRBV28 and TRBJ1-5; TRBD1 matches at 8 bases. Germline V gene data show CDR1 as MDHEN and CDR2 as SYDVKM. V shed 3 bases and J 9 bases; nucleotides not matched to a gene: 4. This CDR3 has 13 residues.

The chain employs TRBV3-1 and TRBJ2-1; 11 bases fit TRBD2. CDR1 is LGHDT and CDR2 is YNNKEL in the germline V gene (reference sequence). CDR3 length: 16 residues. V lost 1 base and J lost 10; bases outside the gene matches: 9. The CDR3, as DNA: TGTGCCAGCAGCCAAGGTACTAGCGGGAGACTTAGCGAGCAGTTCTTC. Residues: CASSQGTSGRLSEQFF.

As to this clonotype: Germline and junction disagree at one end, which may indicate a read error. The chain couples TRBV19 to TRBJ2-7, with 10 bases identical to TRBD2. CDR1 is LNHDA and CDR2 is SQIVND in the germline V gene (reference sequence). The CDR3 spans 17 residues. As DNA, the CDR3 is TGTGTCAGTAGTATGACTACTCCTAGCGGGAGACCCTACGAGCAGTACTTC. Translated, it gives CVSSMTTPSGRPYEQYF.

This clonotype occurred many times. This CDR3 reads CASSLVGRVGTPSHGYTF. For the CDR3, the DNA is TGTGCCAGCAGCTTAGTGGGCAGGGTAGGAACACCTTCTCATGGCTACACCTTC. V and J are TRBV11-2 and TRBJ1-2; D is possibly TRBD1 (5 bases). V was shortened by 1 base and J by 6 bases, with 24 bases between the two germline ends. Germline CDR1 reads SGHAT; CDR2 reads FQNNGV. CDR3 length equals 18 residues.

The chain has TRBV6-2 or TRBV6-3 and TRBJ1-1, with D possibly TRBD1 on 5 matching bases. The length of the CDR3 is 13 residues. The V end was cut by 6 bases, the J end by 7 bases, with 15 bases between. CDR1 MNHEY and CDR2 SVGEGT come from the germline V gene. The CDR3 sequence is CASRNTGNDEAFF. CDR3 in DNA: TGTGCCAGCAGAAACACAGGAAACGATGAAGCTTTCTTT.

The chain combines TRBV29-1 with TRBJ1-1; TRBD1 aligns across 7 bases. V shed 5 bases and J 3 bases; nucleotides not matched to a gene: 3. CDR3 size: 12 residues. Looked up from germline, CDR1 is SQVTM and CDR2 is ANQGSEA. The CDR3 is CSVTQGDTEAFF. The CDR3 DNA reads TGCAGCGTTACCCAGGGGGACACTGAAGCTTTCTTT.

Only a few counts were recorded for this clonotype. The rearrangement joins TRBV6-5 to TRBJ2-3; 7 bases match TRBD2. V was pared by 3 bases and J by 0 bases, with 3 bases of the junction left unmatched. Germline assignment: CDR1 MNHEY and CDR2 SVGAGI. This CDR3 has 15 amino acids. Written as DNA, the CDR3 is TGTGCCAGCAGTTATAGCGGGTCTAGCACAGATACGCAGTATTTT. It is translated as CASSYSGSSTDTQYF.

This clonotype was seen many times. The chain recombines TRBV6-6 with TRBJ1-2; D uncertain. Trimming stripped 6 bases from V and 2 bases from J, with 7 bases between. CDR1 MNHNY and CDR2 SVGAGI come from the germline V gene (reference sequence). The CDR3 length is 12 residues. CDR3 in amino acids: CASRAQNYGYTF. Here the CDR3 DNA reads TGTGCCAGCAGGGCACAAAACTATGGCTACACCTTC.